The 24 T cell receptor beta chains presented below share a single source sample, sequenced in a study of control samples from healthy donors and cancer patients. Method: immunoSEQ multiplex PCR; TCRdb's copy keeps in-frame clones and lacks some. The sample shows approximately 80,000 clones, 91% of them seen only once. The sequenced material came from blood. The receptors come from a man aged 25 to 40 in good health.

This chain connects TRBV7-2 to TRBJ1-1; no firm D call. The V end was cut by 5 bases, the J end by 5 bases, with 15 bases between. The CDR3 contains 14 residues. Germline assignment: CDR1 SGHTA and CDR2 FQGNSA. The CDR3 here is CASSTEIPTTEAFF. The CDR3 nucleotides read TGTGCCAGCAGCACCGAAATCCCGACGACTGAAGCTTTCTTT. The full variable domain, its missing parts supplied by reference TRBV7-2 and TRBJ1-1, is GAGVSQSPSNKVTEKGKDVELRCDPISGHTALYWYRQSLGQGLEFLIYFQGNSAPDKSGLPSDRFSAERTGGSVSTLTIQRTQQEDSAVYLCASSTEIPTTEAFFGQGTRLTVV.

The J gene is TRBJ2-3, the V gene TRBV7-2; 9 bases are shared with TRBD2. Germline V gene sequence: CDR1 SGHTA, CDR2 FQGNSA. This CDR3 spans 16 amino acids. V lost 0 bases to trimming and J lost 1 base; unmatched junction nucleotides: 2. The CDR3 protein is CASSLASGGRTDTQYF. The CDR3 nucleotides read TGTGCCAGCAGCTTAGCCAGCGGGGGGCGCACAGATACGCAGTATTTT.

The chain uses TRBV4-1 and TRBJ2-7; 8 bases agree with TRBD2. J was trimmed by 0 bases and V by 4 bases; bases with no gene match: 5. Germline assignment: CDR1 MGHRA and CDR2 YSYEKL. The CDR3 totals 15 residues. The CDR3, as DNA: TGCGCCAGCAGCCGAACTCTAGCGGGCTCCTACGAGCAGTACTTC. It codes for CASSRTLAGSYEQYF.

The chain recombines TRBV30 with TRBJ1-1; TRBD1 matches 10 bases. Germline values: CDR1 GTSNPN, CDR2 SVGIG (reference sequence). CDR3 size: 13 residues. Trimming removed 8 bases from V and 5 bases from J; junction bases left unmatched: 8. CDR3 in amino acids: CAGETGGATEAFF. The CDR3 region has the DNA TGTGCCGGAGAGACAGGGGGCGCGACTGAAGCTTTCTTT.

CDR3 in amino acids: CASSRDRLAATEAFF. As DNA, the CDR3 is TGTGCCAGCAGCAGGGACAGACTGGCTGCCACTGAAGCTTTCTTT. This rearrangement joins TRBV7-9 to TRBJ1-1, with 7 positions matching TRBD1. The CDR3 has 15 residues. The germline gives CDR1 SEHNR, CDR2 FQNEAQ (reference sequence). V dropped 5 bases and J dropped 4; count of bases not matched to a gene: 10.

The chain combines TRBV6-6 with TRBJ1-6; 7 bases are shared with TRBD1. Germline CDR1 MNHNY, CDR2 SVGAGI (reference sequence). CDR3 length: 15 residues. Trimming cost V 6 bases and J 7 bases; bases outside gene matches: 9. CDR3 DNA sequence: TGTGCCAGCAGGGATAACAGGGGCAGGAATTCACCCCTCCACTTT. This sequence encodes CASRDNRGRNSPLHF.

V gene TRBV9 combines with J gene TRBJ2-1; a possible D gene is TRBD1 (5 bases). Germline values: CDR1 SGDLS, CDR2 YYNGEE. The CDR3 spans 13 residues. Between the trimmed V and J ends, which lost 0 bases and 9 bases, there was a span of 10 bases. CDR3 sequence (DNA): TGTGCCAGCAGCGTAGGGGGCGGCGCTGAGCAGTTCTTC. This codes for CASSVGGGAEQFF.

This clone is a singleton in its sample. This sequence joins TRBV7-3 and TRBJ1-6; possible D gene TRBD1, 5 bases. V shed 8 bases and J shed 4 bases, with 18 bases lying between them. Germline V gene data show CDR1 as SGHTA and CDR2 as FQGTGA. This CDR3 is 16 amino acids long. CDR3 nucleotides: TGTGCCAGCGCGGGAAAACAGGTGAGGTATAATTCACCCCTCCACTTT. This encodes CASAGKQVRYNSPLHF.

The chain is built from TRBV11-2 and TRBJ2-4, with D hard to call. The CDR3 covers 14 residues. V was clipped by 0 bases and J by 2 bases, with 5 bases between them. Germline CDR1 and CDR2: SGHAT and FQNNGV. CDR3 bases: TGTGCCAGCAGCTTAGAGAGGACCAAAAACATTCAGTACTTC. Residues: CASSLERTKNIQYF.

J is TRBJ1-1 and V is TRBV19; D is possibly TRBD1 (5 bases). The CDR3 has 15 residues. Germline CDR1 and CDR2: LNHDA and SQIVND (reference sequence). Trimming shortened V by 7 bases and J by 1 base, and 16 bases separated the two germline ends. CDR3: CASIPGGEGNTEAFF. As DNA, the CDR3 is TGTGCCAGTATCCCCGGGGGGGAGGGGAACACTGAAGCTTTCTTT.

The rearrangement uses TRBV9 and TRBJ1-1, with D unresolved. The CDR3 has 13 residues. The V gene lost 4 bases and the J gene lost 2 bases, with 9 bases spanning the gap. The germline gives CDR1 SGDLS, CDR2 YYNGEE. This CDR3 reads CASSPISNTEAFF. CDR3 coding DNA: TGTGCCAGCAGCCCAATATCCAACACTGAAGCTTTCTTT.

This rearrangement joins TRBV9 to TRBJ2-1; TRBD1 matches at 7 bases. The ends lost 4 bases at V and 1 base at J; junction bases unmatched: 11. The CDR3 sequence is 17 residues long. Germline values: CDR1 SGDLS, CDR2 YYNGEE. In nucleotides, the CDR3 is TGTGCCAGCAGCCACGGTAAAAGACAGGGTTCCTACAATGAGCAGTTCTTC. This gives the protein CASSHGKRQGSYNEQFF.

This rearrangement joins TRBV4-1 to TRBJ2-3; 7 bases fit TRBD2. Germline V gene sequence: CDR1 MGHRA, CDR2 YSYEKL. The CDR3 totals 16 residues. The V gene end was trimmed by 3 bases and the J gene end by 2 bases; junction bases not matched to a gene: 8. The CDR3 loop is CASSHPLAESTDTQYF. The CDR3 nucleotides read TGCGCCAGCAGCCACCCCCTAGCGGAGTCCACAGATACGCAGTATTTT.

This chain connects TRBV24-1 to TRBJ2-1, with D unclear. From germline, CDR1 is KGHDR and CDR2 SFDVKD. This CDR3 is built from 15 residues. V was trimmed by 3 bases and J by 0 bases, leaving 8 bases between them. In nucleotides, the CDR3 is TGTGCCACCAGTGATCTGGAGAGCTCCTACAATGAGCAGTTCTTC. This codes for CATSDLESSYNEQFF.

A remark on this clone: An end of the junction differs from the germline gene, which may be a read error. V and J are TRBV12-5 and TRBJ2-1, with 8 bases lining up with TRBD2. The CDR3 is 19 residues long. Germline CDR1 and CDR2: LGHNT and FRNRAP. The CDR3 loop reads CASGFPLEFRREAPRGEVF. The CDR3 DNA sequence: TGTGCTAGTGGTTTCCCTCTTGAGTTCCGGCGGGAGGCGCCCCGGGGTGAAGTCTTC.

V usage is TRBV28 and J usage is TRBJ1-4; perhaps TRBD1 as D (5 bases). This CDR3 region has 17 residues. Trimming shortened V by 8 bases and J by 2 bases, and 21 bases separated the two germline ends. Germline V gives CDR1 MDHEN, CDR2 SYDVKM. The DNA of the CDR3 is TGTGCCAGCGTATCGGCGGGGCTAGTGGGCACTAATGAAAAACTGTTTTTT. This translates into CASVSAGLVGTNEKLFF.

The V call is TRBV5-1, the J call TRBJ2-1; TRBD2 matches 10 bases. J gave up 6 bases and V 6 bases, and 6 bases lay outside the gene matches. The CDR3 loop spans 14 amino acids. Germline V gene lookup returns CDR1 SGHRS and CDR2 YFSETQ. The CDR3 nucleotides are TGCGCCAGCAAAAGCGGGGGGGTATTCAATGAGCAGTTCTTC. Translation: CASKSGGVFNEQFF.

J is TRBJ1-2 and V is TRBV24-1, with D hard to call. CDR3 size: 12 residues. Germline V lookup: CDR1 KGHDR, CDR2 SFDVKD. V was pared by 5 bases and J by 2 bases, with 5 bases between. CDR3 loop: CATSAENYGYTF. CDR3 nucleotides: TGTGCCACCAGTGCAGAGAACTATGGCTACACCTTC.

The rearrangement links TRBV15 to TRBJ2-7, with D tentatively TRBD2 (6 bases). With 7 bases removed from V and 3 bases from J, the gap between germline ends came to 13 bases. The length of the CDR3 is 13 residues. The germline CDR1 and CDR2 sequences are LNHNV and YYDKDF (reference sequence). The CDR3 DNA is TGTGCCACCAATGAAGATAGCGGCTACGAGCAGTACTTC. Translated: CATNEDSGYEQYF.

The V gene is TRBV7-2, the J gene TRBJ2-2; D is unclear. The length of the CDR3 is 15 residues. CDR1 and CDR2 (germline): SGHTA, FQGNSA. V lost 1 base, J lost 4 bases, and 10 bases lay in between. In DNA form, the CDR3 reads TGTGCCAGCAGCTTAGTACAGATTACCACCGGGGAGCTGTTTTTT. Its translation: CASSLVQITTGELFF.

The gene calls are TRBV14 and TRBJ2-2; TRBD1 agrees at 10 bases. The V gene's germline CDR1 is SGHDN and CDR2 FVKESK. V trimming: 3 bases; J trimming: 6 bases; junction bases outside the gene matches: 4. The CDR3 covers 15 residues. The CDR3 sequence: CASSHDRGRPGELFF. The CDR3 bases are TGTGCCAGCAGCCACGACAGGGGGCGCCCCGGGGAGCTGTTTTTT.

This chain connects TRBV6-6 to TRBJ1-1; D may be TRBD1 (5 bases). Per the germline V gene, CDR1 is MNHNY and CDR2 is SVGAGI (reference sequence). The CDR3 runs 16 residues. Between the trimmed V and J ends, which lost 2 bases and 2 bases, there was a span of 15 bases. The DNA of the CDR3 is TGTGCCAGCAGTTACGGGGGAAGAGGGACTAACACTGAAGCTTTCTTT. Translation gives CASSYGGRGTNTEAFF.

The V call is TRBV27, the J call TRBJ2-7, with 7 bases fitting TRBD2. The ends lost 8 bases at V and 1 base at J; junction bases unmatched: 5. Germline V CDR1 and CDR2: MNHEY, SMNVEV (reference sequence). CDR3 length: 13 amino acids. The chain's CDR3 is CASRGGVSYEQYF. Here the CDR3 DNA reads TGTGCCAGCCGCGGGGGAGTATCCTACGAGCAGTACTTC.

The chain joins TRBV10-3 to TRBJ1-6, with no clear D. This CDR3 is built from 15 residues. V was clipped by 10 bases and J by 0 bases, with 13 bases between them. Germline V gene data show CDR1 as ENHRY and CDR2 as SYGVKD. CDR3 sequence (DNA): TGTGCCACGTCGGGCGGCAGCTCCTATAATTCACCCCTCCACTTT. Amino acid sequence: CATSGGSSYNSPLHF.